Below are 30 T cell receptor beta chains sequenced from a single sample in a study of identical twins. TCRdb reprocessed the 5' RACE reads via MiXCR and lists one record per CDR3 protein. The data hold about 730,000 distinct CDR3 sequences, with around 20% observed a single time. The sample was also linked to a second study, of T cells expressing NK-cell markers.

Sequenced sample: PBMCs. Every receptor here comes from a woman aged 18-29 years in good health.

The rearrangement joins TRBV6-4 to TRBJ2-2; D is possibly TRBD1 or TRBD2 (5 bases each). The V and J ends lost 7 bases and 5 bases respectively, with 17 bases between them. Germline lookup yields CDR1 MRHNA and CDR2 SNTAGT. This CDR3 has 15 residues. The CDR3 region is CASKTRDVGTGELFF. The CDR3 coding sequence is TGTGCCAGCAAAACTCGGGACGTCGGGACCGGGGAGCTGTTTTTT.

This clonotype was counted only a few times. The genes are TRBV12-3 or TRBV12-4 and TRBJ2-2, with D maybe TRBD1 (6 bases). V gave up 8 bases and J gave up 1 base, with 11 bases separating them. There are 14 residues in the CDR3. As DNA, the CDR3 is TGTGCCAGCCGGCAGACAGGGAACACCGGGGAGCTGTTTTTT. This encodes CASRQTGNTGELFF.

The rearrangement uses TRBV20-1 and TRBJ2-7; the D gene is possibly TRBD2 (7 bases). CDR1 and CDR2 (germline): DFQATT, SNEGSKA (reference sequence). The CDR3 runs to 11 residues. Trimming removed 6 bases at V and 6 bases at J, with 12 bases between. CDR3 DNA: TGCAGTGCGGGGGGGCCGCGCGAGCAGTACTTC. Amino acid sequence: CSAGGPREQYF.

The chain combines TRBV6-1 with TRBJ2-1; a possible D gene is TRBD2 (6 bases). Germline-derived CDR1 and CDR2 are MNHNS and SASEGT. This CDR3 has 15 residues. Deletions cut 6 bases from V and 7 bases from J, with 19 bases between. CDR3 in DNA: TGTGCCAGCAGACTTGGACCCGGACTACTTAATGAGCAGTTCTTC. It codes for CASRLGPGLLNEQFF.

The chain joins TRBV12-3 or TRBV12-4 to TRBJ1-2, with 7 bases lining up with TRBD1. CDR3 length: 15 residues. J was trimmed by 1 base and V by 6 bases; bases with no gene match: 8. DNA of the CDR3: TGTGCCAGCAGCCCCGAGACAGGGATTAACTATGGCTACACCTTC. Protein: CASSPETGINYGYTF.

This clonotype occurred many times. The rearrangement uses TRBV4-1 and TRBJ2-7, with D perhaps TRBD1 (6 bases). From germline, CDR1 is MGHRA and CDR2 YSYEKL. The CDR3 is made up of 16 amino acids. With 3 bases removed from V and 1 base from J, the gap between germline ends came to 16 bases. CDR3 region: CASSHLRGRGSYEQYF. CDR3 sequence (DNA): TGCGCCAGCAGCCACCTCAGGGGCCGAGGATCCTACGAGCAGTACTTC.

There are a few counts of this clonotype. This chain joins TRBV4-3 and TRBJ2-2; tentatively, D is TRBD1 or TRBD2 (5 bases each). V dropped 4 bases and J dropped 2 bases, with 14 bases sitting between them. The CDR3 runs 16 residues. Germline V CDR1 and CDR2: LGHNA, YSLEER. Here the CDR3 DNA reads TGCGCCAGCAGCCCCGGGACCGCCTACAACACCGGGGAGCTGTTTTTT. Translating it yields CASSPGTAYNTGELFF.

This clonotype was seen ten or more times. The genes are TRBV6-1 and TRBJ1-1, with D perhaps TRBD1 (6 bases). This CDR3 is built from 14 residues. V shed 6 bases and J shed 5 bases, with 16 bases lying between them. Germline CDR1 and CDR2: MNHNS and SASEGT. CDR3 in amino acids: CASSLQGPRTEAFF. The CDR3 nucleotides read TGTGCCAGCAGCCTACAGGGCCCGAGGACTGAAGCTTTCTTT.

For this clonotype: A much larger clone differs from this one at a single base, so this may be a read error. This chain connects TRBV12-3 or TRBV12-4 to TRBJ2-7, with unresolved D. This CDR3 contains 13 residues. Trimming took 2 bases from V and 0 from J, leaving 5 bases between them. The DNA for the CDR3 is TGTGCCAGCAGTTTATTGAACTCCTACGAGCAGTACTTC. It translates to CASSLLNSYEQYF.

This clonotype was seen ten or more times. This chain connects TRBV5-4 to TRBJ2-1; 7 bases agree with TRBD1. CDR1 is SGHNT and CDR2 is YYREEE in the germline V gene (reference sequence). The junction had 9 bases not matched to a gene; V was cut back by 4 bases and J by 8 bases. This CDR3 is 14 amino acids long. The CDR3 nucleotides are TGTGCCAGCAGCCCGAGTACAGGGGCTCATGAGCAGTTCTTC. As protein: CASSPSTGAHEQFF.

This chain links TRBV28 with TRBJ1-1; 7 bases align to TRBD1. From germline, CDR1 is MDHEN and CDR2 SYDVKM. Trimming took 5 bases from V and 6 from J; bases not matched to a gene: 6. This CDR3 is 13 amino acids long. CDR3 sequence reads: CASSIQGFSEAFF. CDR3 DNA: TGTGCCAGCAGTATACAGGGGTTCTCTGAAGCTTTCTTT. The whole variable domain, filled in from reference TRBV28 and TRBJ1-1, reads DVKVTQSSRYLVKRTGEKVFLECVQDMDHENMFWYRQDPGLGLRLIYFSYDVKMKEKGDIPEGYSVSREKKERFSLILESASTNQTSMYLCASSIQGFSEAFFGQGTRLTVV.

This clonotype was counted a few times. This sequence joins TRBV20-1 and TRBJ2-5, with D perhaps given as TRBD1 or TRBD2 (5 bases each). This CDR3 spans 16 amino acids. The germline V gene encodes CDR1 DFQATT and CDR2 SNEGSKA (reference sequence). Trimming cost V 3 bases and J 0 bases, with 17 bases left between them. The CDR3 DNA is TGCAGTGCTAGGGGGGTCCCGAGGTCCCACCAAGAGACCCAGTACTTC. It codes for CSARGVPRSHQETQYF.

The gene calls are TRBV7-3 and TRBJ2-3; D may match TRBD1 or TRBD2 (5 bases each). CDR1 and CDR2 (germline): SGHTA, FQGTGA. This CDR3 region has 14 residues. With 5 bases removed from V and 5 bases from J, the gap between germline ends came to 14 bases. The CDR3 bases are TGTGCCAGCAGCGACGGGGCCGGGAAAGATACGCAGTATTTT. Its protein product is CASSDGAGKDTQYF.

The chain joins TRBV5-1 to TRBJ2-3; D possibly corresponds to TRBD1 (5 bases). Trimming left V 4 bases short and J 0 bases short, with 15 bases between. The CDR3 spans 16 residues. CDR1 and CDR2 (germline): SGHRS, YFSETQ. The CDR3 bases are TGCGCCAGCAGCCTGCTCGCGGCAGGGAGCACAGATACGCAGTATTTT. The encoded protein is CASSLLAAGSTDTQYF.

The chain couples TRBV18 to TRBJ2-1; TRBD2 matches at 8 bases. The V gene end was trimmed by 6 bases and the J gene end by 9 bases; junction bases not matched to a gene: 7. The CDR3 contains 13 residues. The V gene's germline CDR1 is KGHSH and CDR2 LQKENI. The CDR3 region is CASSGLAAGEQFF. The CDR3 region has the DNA TGTGCCAGCTCCGGACTAGCTGCCGGTGAGCAGTTCTTC.

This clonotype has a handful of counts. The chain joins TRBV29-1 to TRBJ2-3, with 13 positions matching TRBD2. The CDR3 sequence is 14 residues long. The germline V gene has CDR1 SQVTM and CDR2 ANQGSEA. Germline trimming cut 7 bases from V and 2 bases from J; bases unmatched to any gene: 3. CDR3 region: CSGGLAGTTDTQYF. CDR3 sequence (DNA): TGCAGCGGGGGACTAGCGGGGACCACAGATACGCAGTATTTT.

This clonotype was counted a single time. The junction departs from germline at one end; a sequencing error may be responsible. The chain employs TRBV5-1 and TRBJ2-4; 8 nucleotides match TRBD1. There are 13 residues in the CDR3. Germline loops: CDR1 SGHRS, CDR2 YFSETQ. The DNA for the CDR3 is TGCACCAGCCGGAGGACAGGGCGAAACATTCAGTACTTC. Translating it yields CTSRRTGRNIQYF.

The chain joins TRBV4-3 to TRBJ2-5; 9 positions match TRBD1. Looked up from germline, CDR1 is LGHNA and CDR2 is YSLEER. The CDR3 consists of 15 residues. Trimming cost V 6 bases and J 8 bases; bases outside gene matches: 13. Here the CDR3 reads CASSPKTGGYRTQYF. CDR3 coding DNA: TGCGCCAGCAGTCCCAAGACAGGGGGTTATAGAACCCAGTACTTC.

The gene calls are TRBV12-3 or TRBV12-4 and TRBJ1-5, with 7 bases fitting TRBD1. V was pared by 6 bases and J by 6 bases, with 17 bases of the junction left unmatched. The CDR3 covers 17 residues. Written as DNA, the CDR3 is TGTGCCAGCAGCCCAAGTCTCGGACAGGAAGGGGCTCAGCCCCAGCATTTT. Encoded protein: CASSPSLGQEGAQPQHF.

The CDR3 bases are TGTGCCAGCAGCCAGCGGGAGGGCTCCTACGAGCAGTACTTC. Protein product: CASSQREGSYEQYF. The genes are TRBV7-9 and TRBJ2-7; 10 bases map to TRBD2. V dropped 5 bases and J dropped 0; count of bases not matched to a gene: 1. This CDR3 is 14 amino acids long. Looked up from germline, CDR1 is SEHNR and CDR2 is FQNEAQ (reference sequence).

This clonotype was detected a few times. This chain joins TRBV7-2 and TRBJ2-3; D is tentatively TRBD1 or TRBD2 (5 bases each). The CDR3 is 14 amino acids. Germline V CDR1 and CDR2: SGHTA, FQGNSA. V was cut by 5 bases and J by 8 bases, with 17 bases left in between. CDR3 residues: CASSPLRGLSTQYF. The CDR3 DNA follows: TGTGCCAGCAGCCCCTTACGGGGCTTGAGTACGCAGTATTTT. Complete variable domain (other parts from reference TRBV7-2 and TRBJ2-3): GAGVSQSPSNKVTEKGKDVELRCDPISGHTALYWYRQSLGQGLEFLIYFQGNSAPDKSGLPSDRFSAERTGGSVSTLTIQRTQQEDSAVYLCASSPLRGLSTQYFGPGTRLTVL.

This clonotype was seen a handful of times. The CDR3 region has the DNA TGTGCCAGCAGCTCACGGACTAGCGGAAGATACAATGAGCAGTTCTTC. This codes for CASSSRTSGRYNEQFF. V gene TRBV11-2 combines with J gene TRBJ2-1; TRBD2 agrees at 10 bases. With 4 bases clipped from V and 4 bases from J, the junction kept 7 bases outside the gene matches. Germline V gene data show CDR1 as SGHAT and CDR2 as FQNNGV. The CDR3 runs to 16 residues.

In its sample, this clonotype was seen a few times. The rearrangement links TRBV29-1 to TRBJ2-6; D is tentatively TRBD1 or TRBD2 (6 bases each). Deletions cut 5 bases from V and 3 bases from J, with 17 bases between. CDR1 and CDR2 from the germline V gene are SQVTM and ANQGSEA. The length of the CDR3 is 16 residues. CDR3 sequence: CSVRGAYLVGANVLTF. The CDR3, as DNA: TGCAGCGTTAGGGGGGCCTACCTAGTTGGGGCCAACGTCCTGACTTTC.

CDR3: CSAHYRITDTQYF. CDR3 nucleotides: TGCAGTGCTCACTACAGGATCACAGATACGCAGTATTTT. V and J are TRBV20-1 and TRBJ2-3; D perhaps matches TRBD1 (5 bases). CDR3 size: 13 residues. Germline loops: CDR1 DFQATT, CDR2 SNEGSKA (reference sequence). V lost 5 bases and J 2 bases, leaving 11 bases between the germline ends.

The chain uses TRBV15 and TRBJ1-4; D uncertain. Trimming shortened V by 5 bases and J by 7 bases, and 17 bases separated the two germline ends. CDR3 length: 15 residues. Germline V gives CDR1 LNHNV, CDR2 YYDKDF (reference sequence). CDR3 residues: CATSPSRGYTEKLFF. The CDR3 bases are TGTGCCACCAGCCCCTCCCGAGGATACACTGAAAAACTGTTTTTT.

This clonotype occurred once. The DNA of the CDR3 is TGTGCCAGCTCACCAGTAGCGGGACACCCCACCTACGAGCAGTACTTC. Its translation: CASSPVAGHPTYEQYF. The V and J genes are TRBV18 and TRBJ2-7, with 8 nucleotides matching TRBD2. This CDR3 is 16 amino acids long. Losses at the gene ends were 2 bases for V and 2 bases for J; bases not matched to a gene: 8. Germline V CDR1 and CDR2: KGHSH, LQKENI. Full variable domain (remainder filled in from reference TRBV18 and TRBJ2-7): NAGVMQNPRHLVRRRGQEARLRCSPMKGHSHVYWYRQLPEEGLKFMVYLQKENIIDESGMPKERFSAEFPKEGPSILRIQQVVRGDSAAYFCASSPVAGHPTYEQYFGPGTRLTVT.

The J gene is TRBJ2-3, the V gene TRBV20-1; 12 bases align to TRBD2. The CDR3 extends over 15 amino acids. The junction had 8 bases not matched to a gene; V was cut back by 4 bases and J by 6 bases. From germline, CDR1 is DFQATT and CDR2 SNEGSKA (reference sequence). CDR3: CSATLLAGGGDTQYF. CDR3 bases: TGCAGTGCTACCCTACTAGCGGGAGGAGGCGATACGCAGTATTTT.

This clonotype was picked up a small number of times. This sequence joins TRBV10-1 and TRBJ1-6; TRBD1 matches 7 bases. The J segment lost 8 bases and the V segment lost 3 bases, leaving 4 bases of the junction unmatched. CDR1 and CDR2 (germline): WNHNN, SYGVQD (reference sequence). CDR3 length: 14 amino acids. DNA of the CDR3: TGCGCCAGCAGTGATGACAGGGTGGATTCACCCCTCCACTTT. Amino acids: CASSDDRVDSPLHF.

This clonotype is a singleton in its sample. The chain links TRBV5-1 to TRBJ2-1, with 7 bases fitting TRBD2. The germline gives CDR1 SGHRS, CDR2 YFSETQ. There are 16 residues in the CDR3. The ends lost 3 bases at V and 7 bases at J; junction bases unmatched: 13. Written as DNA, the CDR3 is TGCGCCAGCAGCTCCCCGGGACCAGCGGGACGTAATGAGCAGTTCTTC. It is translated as CASSSPGPAGRNEQFF. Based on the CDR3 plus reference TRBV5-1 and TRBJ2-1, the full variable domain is KAGVTQTPRYLIKTRGQQVTLSCSPISGHRSVSWYQQTPGQGLQFLFEYFSETQRNKGNFPGRFSGRQFSNSRSEMNVSTLELGDSALYLCASSSPGPAGRNEQFFGPGTRLTVL.

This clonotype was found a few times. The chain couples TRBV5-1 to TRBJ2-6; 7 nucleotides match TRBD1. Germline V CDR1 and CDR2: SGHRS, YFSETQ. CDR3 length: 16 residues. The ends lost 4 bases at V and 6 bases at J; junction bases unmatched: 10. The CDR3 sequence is CASSTFDRAVANVLTF. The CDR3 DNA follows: TGCGCCAGCAGCACTTTCGACAGGGCTGTGGCCAACGTCCTGACTTTC.